This passage covers 6 T cell receptor beta chains from one sample sequenced in a study of T-cell reconstitution after alpha-beta-depleted transplantation in children. TCRbeta library construction was performed incorporating unique molecular identifiers. TCRdb reprocessed the PCR reads via MiXCR and lists one record per CDR3 protein. The profile shows around 360,000 distinct CDR3 sequences, 10% of them singletons. Sequenced here: PBMCs from the stem cell graft donor, sampled from the stem cell graft. The receptors shown here come from a human donor who donated a stem cell graft to a child with acute lymphoblastic leukemia.

This clonotype was counted a few times. V and J are TRBV27 and TRBJ2-4; 8 nucleotides match TRBD1. The V segment lost 5 bases and the J segment 1 base; nucleotides outside the gene matches: 7. The V gene's germline CDR1 is MNHEY and CDR2 SMNVEV (reference sequence). The CDR3 contains 16 residues. CDR3 sequence: CASSQQGVGAKNIQYF. CDR3 DNA sequence: TGTGCCAGCAGTCAACAGGGGGTCGGGGCCAAAAACATTCAGTACTTC.

This clonotype appeared a few times. The chain is built from TRBV4-2 and TRBJ1-2; the D gene is possibly TRBD1 (5 bases). Looked up from germline, CDR1 is LGHNA and CDR2 is YNFKEQ. V lost 3 bases and J 5 bases, leaving 16 bases between the germline ends. This CDR3 has 15 residues. Here the CDR3 reads CASSHRGDGPYGYTF. CDR3 DNA sequence: TGTGCCAGCAGCCACCGGGGGGACGGACCTTATGGCTACACCTTC.

A few counts support this clonotype. The chain combines TRBV5-1 with TRBJ2-1; 15 positions agree with TRBD2. Germline V lookup: CDR1 SGHRS, CDR2 YFSETQ. J lost 2 bases, V lost 5 bases, and 11 bases had no gene match. This CDR3 comprises 19 residues. CDR3 sequence reads: CASSPPGTSGRSTYNEQFF. CDR3 DNA sequence: TGCGCCAGCAGTCCCCCCGGGACTAGCGGGAGGTCAACCTACAATGAGCAGTTCTTC.

This rearrangement joins TRBV7-2 to TRBJ1-1, with TRBD1 identical over 7 bases. Trimming at V came to 5 bases and at J to 9 bases, leaving 9 bases not matched to a gene. The CDR3 extends over 13 amino acids. Germline loops: CDR1 SGHTA, CDR2 FQGNSA. The CDR3 is CASSPRGQLQAFF. In nucleotides, the CDR3 is TGTGCCAGCAGCCCTCGGGGACAGCTTCAAGCTTTCTTT.

About this clonotype itself: Germline is not matched at one junction end, which may reflect a read error. The chain uses TRBV4-2 and TRBJ2-7, with 9 nucleotides matching TRBD2. This CDR3 has 16 residues. Germline V gene lookup returns CDR1 LGHNA and CDR2 YNFKEQ. The CDR3 protein is CASSQSGGRASHEQYF. The CDR3 nucleotides are TGTGCCAGCAGCCAGTCTGGCGGGAGGGCCTCCCACGAGCAGTACTTC.

There are a few counts of this clonotype. The CDR3 bases are TGCAGTGCTAGAAACCTCCGGGGGAACACTGAAGCTTTCTTT. Amino acid sequence: CSARNLRGNTEAFF. The genes are TRBV20-1 and TRBJ1-1, with unresolved D. Trimming took 2 bases from V and 1 from J, leaving 11 bases between them. CDR3 length: 14 amino acids. The germline CDR1 and CDR2 sequences are DFQATT and SNEGSKA (reference sequence).